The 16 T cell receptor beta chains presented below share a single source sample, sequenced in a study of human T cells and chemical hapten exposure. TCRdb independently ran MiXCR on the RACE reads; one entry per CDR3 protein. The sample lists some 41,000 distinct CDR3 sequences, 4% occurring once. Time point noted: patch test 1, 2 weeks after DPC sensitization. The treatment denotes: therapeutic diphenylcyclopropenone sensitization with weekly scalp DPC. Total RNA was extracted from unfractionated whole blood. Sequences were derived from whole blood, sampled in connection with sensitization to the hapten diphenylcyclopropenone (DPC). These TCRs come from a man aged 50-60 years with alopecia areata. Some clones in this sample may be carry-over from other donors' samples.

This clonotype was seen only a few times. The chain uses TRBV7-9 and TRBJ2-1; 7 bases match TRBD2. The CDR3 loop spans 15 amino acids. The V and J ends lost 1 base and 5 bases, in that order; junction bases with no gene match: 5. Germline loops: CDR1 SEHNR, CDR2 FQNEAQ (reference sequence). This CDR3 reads CASSLEPAGNNEQFF. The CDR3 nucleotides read TGTGCCAGCAGCTTAGAGCCAGCGGGGAACAATGAGCAGTTCTTC. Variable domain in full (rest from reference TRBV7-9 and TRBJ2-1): DTGVSQNPRHKITKRGQNVTFRCDPISEHNRLYWYRQTLGQGPEFLTYFQNEAQLEKSRLLSDRFSAERPKGSFSTLEIQRTEQGDSAMYLCASSLEPAGNNEQFFGPGTRLTVL.

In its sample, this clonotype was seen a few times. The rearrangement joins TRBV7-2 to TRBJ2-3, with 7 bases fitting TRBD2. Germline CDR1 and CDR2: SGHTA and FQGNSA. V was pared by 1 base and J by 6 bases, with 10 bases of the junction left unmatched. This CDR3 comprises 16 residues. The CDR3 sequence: CASSLDGGRTPDTQYF. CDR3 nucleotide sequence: TGTGCCAGCAGCTTAGATGGCGGGAGAACTCCCGATACGCAGTATTTT.

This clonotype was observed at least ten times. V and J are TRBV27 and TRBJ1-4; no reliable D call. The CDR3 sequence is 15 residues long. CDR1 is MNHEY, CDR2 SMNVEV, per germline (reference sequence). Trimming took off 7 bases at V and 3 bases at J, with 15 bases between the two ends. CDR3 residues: CASTLLGRSNEKLFF. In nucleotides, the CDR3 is TGTGCCAGCACTCTCTTAGGAAGGTCTAATGAAAAACTGTTTTTT.

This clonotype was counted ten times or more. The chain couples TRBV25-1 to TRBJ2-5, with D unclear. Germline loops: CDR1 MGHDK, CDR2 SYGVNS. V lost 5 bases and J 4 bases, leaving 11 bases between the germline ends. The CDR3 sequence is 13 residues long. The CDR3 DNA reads TGTGCCAGCAGTAGGGCCCTGGGAGAGACCCAGTACTTC. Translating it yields CASSRALGETQYF.

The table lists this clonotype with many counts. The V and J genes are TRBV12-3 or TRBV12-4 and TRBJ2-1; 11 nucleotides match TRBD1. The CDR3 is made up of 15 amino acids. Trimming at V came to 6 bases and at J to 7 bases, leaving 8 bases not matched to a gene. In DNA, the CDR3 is TGTGCCAGCAGATGGACAGGGGGCGCGTGGAATGAGCAGTTCTTC. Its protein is CASRWTGGAWNEQFF.

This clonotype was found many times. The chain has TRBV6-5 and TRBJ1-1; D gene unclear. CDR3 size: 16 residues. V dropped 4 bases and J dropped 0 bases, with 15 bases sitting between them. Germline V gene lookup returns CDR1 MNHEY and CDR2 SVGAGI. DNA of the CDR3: TGTGCCAGCAGTTCTTACGTCGGAACCTTGAACACTGAAGCTTTCTTT. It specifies CASSSYVGTLNTEAFF.

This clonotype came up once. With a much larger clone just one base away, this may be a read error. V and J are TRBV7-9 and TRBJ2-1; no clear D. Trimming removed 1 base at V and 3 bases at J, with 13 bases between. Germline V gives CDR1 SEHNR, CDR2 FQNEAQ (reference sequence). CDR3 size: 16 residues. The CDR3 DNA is TGTGCCAGCAGCTTAGACGCCGGGCATTTCTACAATGAGCAGTTCTTC. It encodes CASSLDAGHFYNEQFF.

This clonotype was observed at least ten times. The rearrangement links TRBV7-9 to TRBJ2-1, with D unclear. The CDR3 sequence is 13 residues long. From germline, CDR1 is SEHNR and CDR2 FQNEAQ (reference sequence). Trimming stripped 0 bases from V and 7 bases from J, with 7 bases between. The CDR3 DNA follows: TGTGCCAGCAGCTTAGCTAATTCGAATGAGCAGTTCTTC. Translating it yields CASSLANSNEQFF. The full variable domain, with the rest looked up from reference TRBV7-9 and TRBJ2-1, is DTGVSQNPRHKITKRGQNVTFRCDPISEHNRLYWYRQTLGQGPEFLTYFQNEAQLEKSRLLSDRFSAERPKGSFSTLEIQRTEQGDSAMYLCASSLANSNEQFFGPGTRLTVL.

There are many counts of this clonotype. CDR3 residues: CASSRSEPRGAFF. The CDR3, as DNA: TGTGCCAGCAGCCGATCGGAACCTAGGGGAGCTTTCTTT. The V and J genes are TRBV28 and TRBJ1-1; a weak D match, TRBD1 (5 bases). There are 13 residues in the CDR3. With 6 bases removed from V and 10 bases from J, the gap between germline ends came to 18 bases. Germline assignment: CDR1 MDHEN and CDR2 SYDVKM.

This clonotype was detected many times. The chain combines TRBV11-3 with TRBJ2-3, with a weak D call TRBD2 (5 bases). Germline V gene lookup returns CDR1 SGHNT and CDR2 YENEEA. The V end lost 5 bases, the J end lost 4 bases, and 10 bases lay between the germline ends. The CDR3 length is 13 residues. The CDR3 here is CASSLAPPDTQYF. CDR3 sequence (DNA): TGTGCCAGCAGCCTAGCCCCCCCAGATACGCAGTATTTT.

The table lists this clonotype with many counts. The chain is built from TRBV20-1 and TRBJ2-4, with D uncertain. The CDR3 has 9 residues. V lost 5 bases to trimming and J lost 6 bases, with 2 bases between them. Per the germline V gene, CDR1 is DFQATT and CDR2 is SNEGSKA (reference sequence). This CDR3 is CSALNIQYF. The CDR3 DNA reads TGCAGTGCTCTAAACATTCAGTACTTC.

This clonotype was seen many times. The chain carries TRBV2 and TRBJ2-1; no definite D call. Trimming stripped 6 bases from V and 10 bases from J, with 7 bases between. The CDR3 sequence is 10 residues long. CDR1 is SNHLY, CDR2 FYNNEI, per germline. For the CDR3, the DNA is TGTGCCAGCAGATACGGGGAGCAGTTCTTC. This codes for CASRYGEQFF.

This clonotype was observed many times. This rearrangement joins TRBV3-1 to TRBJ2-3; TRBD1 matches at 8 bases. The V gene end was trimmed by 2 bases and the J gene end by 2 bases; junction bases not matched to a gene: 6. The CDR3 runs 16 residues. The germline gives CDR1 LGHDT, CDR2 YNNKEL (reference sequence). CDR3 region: CASSQTGGSYTDTQYF. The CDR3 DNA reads TGTGCCAGCAGCCAAACAGGGGGTAGCTACACAGATACGCAGTATTTT.

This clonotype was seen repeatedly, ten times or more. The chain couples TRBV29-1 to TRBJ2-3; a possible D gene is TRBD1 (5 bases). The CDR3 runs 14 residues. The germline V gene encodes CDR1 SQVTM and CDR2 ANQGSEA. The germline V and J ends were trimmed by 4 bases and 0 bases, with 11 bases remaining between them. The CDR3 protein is CSVAAGQSTDTQYF. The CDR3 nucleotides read TGCAGCGTTGCGGCAGGGCAGAGCACAGATACGCAGTATTTT.

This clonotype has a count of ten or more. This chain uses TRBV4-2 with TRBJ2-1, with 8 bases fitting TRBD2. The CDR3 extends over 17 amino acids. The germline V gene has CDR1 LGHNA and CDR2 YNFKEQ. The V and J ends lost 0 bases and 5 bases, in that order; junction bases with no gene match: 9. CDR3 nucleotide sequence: TGTGCCAGCAGCCAAGATCCGGCTAGCGGGTACAACAATGAGCAGTTCTTC. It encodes CASSQDPASGYNNEQFF.

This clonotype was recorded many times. CDR3 amino acids: CASSLTKNIQYF. In DNA form, the CDR3 reads TGTGCCAGCAGCTTAACCAAAAACATTCAGTACTTC. The chain carries TRBV11-2 and TRBJ2-4; the D is unclear. In germline, CDR1 is SGHAT, CDR2 FQNNGV. CDR3 length equals 12 residues. The V end lost 2 bases, the J end lost 2 bases, and 1 base lay between the germline ends.